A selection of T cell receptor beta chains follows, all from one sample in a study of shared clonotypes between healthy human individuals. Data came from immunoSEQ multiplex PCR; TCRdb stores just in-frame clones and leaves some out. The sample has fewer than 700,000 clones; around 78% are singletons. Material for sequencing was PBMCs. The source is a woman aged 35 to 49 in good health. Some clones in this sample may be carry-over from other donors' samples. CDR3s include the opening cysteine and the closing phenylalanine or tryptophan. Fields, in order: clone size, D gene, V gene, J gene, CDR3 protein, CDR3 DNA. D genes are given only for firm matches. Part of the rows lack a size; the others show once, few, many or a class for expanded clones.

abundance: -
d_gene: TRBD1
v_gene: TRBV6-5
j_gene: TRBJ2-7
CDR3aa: CASSSGTGGFSYEQYF
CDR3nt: TGTGCTAGCAGTTCCGGGACAGGGGGCTTTTCCTACGAGCAGTACTTC

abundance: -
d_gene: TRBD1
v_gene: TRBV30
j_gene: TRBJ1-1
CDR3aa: CAWAPYRGQNTEAFF
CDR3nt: TGTGCCTGGGCCCCTTACAGGGGCCAGAACACTGAAGCTTTCTTT

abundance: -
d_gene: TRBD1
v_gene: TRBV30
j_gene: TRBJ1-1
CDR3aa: CAWRRQGLRTEAFF
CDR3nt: TGTGCCTGGAGGAGACAGGGGTTAAGAACTGAAGCTTTCTTT

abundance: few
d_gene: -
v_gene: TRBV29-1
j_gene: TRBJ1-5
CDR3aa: CSVEFAGSNQPQHF
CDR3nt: TGCAGCGTTGAATTTGCAGGGAGCAATCAGCCCCAGCATTTT

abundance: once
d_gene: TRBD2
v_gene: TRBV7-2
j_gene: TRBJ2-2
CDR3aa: CASSILAGGLTGELFF
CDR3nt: TGTGCCAGCAGCATACTAGCGGGGGGCCTCACCGGGGAGCTGTTTTTT

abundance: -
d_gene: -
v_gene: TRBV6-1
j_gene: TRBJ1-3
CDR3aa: CASSEALGSGNTIYF
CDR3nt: TGTGCCAGCAGTGAAGCGCTGGGCTCTGGAAACACCATATATTTT

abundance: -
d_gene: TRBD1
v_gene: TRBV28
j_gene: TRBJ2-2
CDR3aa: CATQIHRQGSTGELFF
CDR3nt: TGTGCCACCCAGATACACCGACAGGGGAGCACCGGGGAGCTGTTTTTT

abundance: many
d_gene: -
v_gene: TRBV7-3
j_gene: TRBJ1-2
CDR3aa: CASSANRDGGYTF
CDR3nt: TGTGCCAGCAGCGCTAACAGGGATGGTGGCTACACCTTC

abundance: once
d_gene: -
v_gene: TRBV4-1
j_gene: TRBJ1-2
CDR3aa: CASSPDPGTSLYGYTF
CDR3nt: TGCGCCAGCAGCCCTGACCCCGGGACAAGCCTCTATGGCTACACCTTC

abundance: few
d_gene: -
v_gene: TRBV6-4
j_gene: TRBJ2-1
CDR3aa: CASSRGDSSYNEQFF
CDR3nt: TGTGCCAGCAGTCGCGGGGACAGCTCCTACAATGAGCAGTTCTTC

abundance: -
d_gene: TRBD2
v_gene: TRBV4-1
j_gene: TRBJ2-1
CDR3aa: CASSQDRLAGPHNEQFF
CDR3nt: TGCGCCAGCAGCCAAGATCGTCTAGCGGGACCCCACAATGAGCAGTTCTTC

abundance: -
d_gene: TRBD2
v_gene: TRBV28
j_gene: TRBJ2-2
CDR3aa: CASSFPRAGLANTGELFF
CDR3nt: TGTGCCAGCAGTTTTCCCCGGGCGGGACTAGCGAACACCGGGGAGCTGTTTTTT

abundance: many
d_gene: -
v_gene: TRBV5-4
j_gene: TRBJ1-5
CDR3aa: CASSYSKDFQTHQPQHF
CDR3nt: TGTGCCAGCAGCTACTCTAAGGACTTTCAGACCCATCAGCCCCAGCATTTT

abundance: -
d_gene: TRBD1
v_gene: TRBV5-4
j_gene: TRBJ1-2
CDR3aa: CASKTGQGILNYGYTF
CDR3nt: TGTGCCAGCAAAACCGGACAGGGGATCCTTAACTATGGCTACACCTTC

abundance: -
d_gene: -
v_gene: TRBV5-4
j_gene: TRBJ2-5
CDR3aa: CASSLQGRERSETQYF
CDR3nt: TGTGCCAGCAGCTTGCAAGGACGGGAAAGGTCGGAGACCCAGTACTTC

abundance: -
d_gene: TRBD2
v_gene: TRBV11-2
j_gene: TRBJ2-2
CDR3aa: CASRPTSGRAGELFF
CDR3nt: TGTGCCAGCAGACCCACTAGCGGGAGGGCCGGGGAGCTGTTTTTT

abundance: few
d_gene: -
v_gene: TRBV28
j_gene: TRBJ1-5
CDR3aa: CASSSVNSNQPQHF
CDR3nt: TGTGCCAGCAGTTCGGTAAATAGCAATCAGCCCCAGCATTTT

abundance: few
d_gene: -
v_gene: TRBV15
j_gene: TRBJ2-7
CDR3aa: CATRAGAGLYEQYF
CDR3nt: TGTGCCACCAGGGCGGGTGCGGGGCTCTACGAGCAGTACTTC

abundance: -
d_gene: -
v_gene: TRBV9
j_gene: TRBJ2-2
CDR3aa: CASSVIAGRDTGELFF
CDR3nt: TGTGCCAGCAGCGTTATAGCAGGGCGGGACACCGGGGAGCTGTTTTTT

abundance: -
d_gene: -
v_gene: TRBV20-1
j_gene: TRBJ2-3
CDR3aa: CSAEKRDTQYF
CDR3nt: TGCAGTGCGGAAAAGAGAGATACGCAGTATTTT

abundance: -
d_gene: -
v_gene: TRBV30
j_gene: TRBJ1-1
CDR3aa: CAWDNGGGNTEAFF
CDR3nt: TGTGCCTGGGACAATGGGGGGGGGAACACTGAAGCTTTCTTT

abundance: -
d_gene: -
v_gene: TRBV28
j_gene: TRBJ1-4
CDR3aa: CATGSGPNEKLFF
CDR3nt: TGTGCCACCGGCTCGGGGCCTAATGAAAAACTGTTTTTT